These 25 T cell receptor beta chains originate from one sample sequenced in a study of blood T cell repertoires in COVID-19. TCRdb keeps only in-frame clones here, not all; method: immunoSEQ multiplex PCR. Here the sample spans 200,000 to 250,000 clones, about 90% being singletons. The sample was PBMCs or T cells enriched from blood (not recorded which). Receptor source: a man aged 25-40 years who had recovered from COVID-19.

The V call is TRBV11-3, the J call TRBJ2-1, with 12 positions matching TRBD2. This CDR3 has 15 amino acids. V was pared by 3 bases and J by 9 bases, with 6 bases of the junction left unmatched. CDR1 and CDR2 from the germline V gene are SGHNT and YENEEA. The CDR3 region is CASSFTTSGRSEQFF. The CDR3, as DNA: TGTGCCAGCAGCTTCACGACTAGCGGGAGAAGTGAGCAGTTCTTC.

This chain joins TRBV6-5 and TRBJ2-7, with 7 positions matching TRBD2. Germline V gene sequence: CDR1 MNHEY, CDR2 SVGAGI. The length of the CDR3 is 14 residues. After removal of 6 bases from V and 3 bases from J, the junction contained 8 bases not matched to a gene. The CDR3 coding sequence is TGTGCCAGCAGGGAGCGGCGGGGGAACTACGAGCAGTACTTC. As protein: CASRERRGNYEQYF.

The chain employs TRBV20-1 and TRBJ2-7; 11 bases fit TRBD1. This CDR3 comprises 16 residues. CDR1 is DFQATT and CDR2 is SNEGSKA in the germline V gene (reference sequence). Trimming took 3 bases from V and 0 from J; bases not matched to a gene: 7. The CDR3, as DNA: TGCAGTGCTAGTTTCGCCGGGACAGGGGGCTCCTACGAGCAGTACTTC. Translated: CSASFAGTGGSYEQYF.

This clone was seen just once. The V call is TRBV10-3, the J call TRBJ1-2, with D perhaps matching TRBD1 (5 bases). Trimming cost V 1 base and J 6 bases, with 21 bases left between them. Germline loops: CDR1 ENHRY, CDR2 SYGVKD. This CDR3 spans 17 amino acids. CDR3 residues: CAISELSGAGGYDGYTF. CDR3 DNA sequence: TGTGCCATCAGTGAGTTATCCGGGGCCGGGGGTTACGATGGCTACACCTTC.

The chain is built from TRBV27 and TRBJ2-6; the D is unclear. Germline V gene sequence: CDR1 MNHEY, CDR2 SMNVEV (reference sequence). V gave up 6 bases and J gave up 3 bases, with 6 bases separating them. This CDR3 has 13 amino acids. The chain's CDR3 is CASSRNGANVLTF. The CDR3 bases are TGTGCCAGCAGCCGTAATGGGGCCAACGTCCTGACTTTC.

J is TRBJ2-5 and V is TRBV28, with 8 positions matching TRBD2. Germline V gene sequence: CDR1 MDHEN, CDR2 SYDVKM. The CDR3 is made up of 15 amino acids. Trimming at V came to 5 bases and at J to 1 base, leaving 6 bases not matched to a gene. CDR3 residues: CASSPRLAPQETQYF. In DNA form, the CDR3 reads TGTGCCAGCAGTCCGAGACTAGCGCCCCAAGAGACCCAGTACTTC.

This sequence joins TRBV28 and TRBJ2-1, with D perhaps TRBD2 (6 bases). Trimming took 3 bases from V and 6 from J, leaving 12 bases between them. The CDR3 is 14 residues long. CDR1 is MDHEN, CDR2 SYDVKM, per germline. In DNA form, the CDR3 reads TGTGCCAGCAGTTTGGGGGGTAGCAGCAATGAGCAGTTCTTC. Translated, it gives CASSLGGSSNEQFF.

This clone was counted only a few times. The V and J genes are TRBV6-1 and TRBJ2-1, with TRBD2 identical over 8 bases. Per the germline V gene, CDR1 is MNHNS and CDR2 is SASEGT. V trimming: 2 bases; J trimming: 6 bases; junction bases outside the gene matches: 9. The CDR3 has 16 residues. Written as DNA, the CDR3 is TGTGCCAGCAGTGAATTCTTCGGGGGACTAGTCAATGAGCAGTTCTTC. This translates into CASSEFFGGLVNEQFF.

This chain uses TRBV5-6 with TRBJ2-4; 9 bases fit TRBD1. The CDR3 covers 14 residues. The V segment lost 2 bases and the J segment 4 bases; nucleotides outside the gene matches: 1. CDR1 is SGHDT, CDR2 YYEEEE, per germline. The CDR3 DNA reads as TGTGCCAGCAGCTTTGGGACAGGGAAAAACATTCAGTACTTC. Translating gives CASSFGTGKNIQYF.

This clone was seen a single time. The chain joins TRBV12-3 or TRBV12-4 to TRBJ1-5; possibly TRBD1 for D (5 bases). This CDR3 comprises 13 residues. V was pared by 3 bases and J by 6 bases, with 9 bases between. The CDR3 nucleotides read TGTGCCAGCAGTTTTCAGGGAGGTCAGCCCCAGCATTTT. It yields the protein CASSFQGGQPQHF.

V gene TRBV18 combines with J gene TRBJ2-7; no definite D call. CDR1 and CDR2 from the germline V gene are KGHSH and LQKENI. The CDR3 consists of 12 residues. The V end lost 2 bases, the J end lost 2 bases, and 4 bases lay between the germline ends. CDR3 bases: TGTGCCAGCTCACCAAATACCTACGAGCAGTACTTC. Amino acids: CASSPNTYEQYF. The entire variable domain, with the rest obtained from reference TRBV18 and TRBJ2-7, is as follows: NAGVMQNPRHLVRRRGQEARLRCSPMKGHSHVYWYRQLPEEGLKFMVYLQKENIIDESGMPKERFSAEFPKEGPSILRIQQVVRGDSAAYFCASSPNTYEQYFGPGTRLTVT.

The genes are TRBV15 and TRBJ1-1; D might be TRBD1 (6 bases). With 7 bases removed from V and 0 bases from J, the gap between germline ends came to 9 bases. This CDR3 spans 13 amino acids. Germline V CDR1 and CDR2: LNHNV, YYDKDF (reference sequence). CDR3 in DNA: TGTGCCACCACCAGGGGCCTGAACACTGAAGCTTTCTTT. Translating gives CATTRGLNTEAFF.

The J gene is TRBJ2-1, the V gene TRBV7-3, with 14 positions matching TRBD2. Per the germline V gene, CDR1 is SGHTA and CDR2 is FQGTGA. The V gene end was trimmed by 4 bases and the J gene end by 4 bases; junction bases not matched to a gene: 9. The CDR3 covers 18 residues. CDR3 sequence: CASSSGTSGGHNYNEQFF. CDR3 bases: TGTGCCAGCAGCTCTGGGACTAGCGGGGGCCACAATTACAATGAGCAGTTCTTC. The full variable domain, rest sourced from reference TRBV7-3 and TRBJ2-1, is GAGVSQTPSNKVTEKGKYVELRCDPISGHTALYWYRQSLGQGPEFLIYFQGTGAADDSGLPNDRFFAVRPEGSVSTLKIQRTERGDSAVYLCASSSGTSGGHNYNEQFFGPGTRLTVL.

V usage is TRBV29-1 and J usage is TRBJ1-1, with 7 bases matching TRBD1. The CDR3 sequence is 14 residues long. The junction had 8 bases not matched to a gene; V was cut back by 5 bases and J by 2 bases. Germline CDR1 is SQVTM and CDR2 is ANQGSEA. The CDR3 coding sequence is TGCAGCGTTCATAAGGACAGGACCAACACTGAAGCTTTCTTT. This translates into CSVHKDRTNTEAFF.

The V call is TRBV29-1, the J call TRBJ2-3; no reliable D call. The germline V and J ends were trimmed by 0 bases and 11 bases, with 30 bases remaining between them. The CDR3 covers 18 residues. Germline values: CDR1 SQVTM, CDR2 ANQGSEA. This CDR3 reads CSVEDRGGIDFVSIRQYF. CDR3 nucleotide sequence: TGCAGCGTTGAAGATCGTGGCGGAATCGACTTCGTCAGTATACGGCAGTATTTT.

This chain joins TRBV18 and TRBJ2-7; D is uncertain. Germline lookup yields CDR1 KGHSH and CDR2 LQKENI. This CDR3 is built from 13 residues. Trimming took 0 bases from V and 6 from J, leaving 9 bases between them. The CDR3 protein is CASSPPPGLEQYF. Written as DNA, the CDR3 is TGTGCCAGCTCACCACCCCCTGGGCTCGAGCAGTACTTC.

J is TRBJ2-1 and V is TRBV10-1; 8 bases line up with TRBD2. The CDR3 length is 17 residues. The junction had 9 bases not matched to a gene; V was cut back by 0 bases and J by 5 bases. Looked up from germline, CDR1 is WNHNN and CDR2 is SYGVQD (reference sequence). The CDR3 sequence: CASSESLAAGADNEQFF. In DNA, the CDR3 is TGCGCCAGCAGTGAGTCATTGGCAGCGGGAGCTGACAATGAGCAGTTCTTC.

The V gene is TRBV3-1 (or the pseudogene TRBV3-2), the J gene TRBJ2-5, with D maybe TRBD1 (6 bases). Germline-derived CDR1 and CDR2 are LGHDT and YNNKEL (reference sequence). Trimming took off 4 bases at V and 1 base at J, with 22 bases between the two ends. The CDR3 totals 18 residues. In nucleotides, the CDR3 is TGTGCCAGCAGCCGCAGAGCGTTCAGCGTAGGGGGCCAAGAGACCCAGTACTTC. As protein: CASSRRAFSVGGQETQYF.

The chain links TRBV19 to TRBJ2-7, with 7 bases aligning to TRBD2. The CDR3 consists of 13 residues. Per the germline V gene, CDR1 is LNHDA and CDR2 is SQIVND (reference sequence). The ends lost 6 bases at V and 6 bases at J; junction bases unmatched: 8. The CDR3 sequence is CASSSAGVREQYF. The CDR3, as DNA: TGTGCCAGTAGCTCGGCGGGGGTGCGCGAGCAGTACTTC.

In its sample, this clone was seen a few times. For the CDR3, the DNA is TGTGCCTGGAGTCGTAGCTACACAGATACGCAGTATTTT. Amino acids: CAWSRSYTDTQYF. The V call is TRBV30, the J call TRBJ2-3; D uncertain. Trimming stripped 2 bases from V and 2 bases from J, with 8 bases between. CDR1 is GTSNPN, CDR2 SVGIG, per germline (reference sequence). The CDR3 extends over 13 amino acids.

The CDR3 loop reads CASSYVQNQETQYF. The CDR3 nucleotides read TGTGCCAGCAGTTATGTCCAGAACCAAGAGACCCAGTACTTC. This sequence joins TRBV28 and TRBJ2-5; D unresolved. This CDR3 is 14 amino acids long. Trimming stripped 4 bases from V and 0 bases from J, with 9 bases between. Germline V gene lookup returns CDR1 MDHEN and CDR2 SYDVKM.

The chain uses TRBV18 and TRBJ2-5, with D possibly matching TRBD2 (5 bases). The CDR3 is 15 amino acids. Trimming left V 2 bases short and J 2 bases short, with 12 bases between. Per germline, CDR1 KGHSH and CDR2 LQKENI. The CDR3 loop is CASSPMAGNQETQYF. The DNA of the CDR3 is TGTGCCAGCTCACCAATGGCGGGTAATCAAGAGACCCAGTACTTC.

For the CDR3, the DNA is TGTGCCAGCAGTCCAAGGGTCAGGGTGGTCCATGGCTACACCTTC. This sequence encodes CASSPRVRVVHGYTF. V and J are TRBV28 and TRBJ1-2, with a weak D call TRBD1 (5 bases). The length of the CDR3 is 15 residues. Trimming shortened V by 5 bases and J by 6 bases, and 19 bases separated the two germline ends. CDR1 and CDR2 (germline): MDHEN, SYDVKM.

V usage is TRBV9 and J usage is TRBJ1-4; D is undetermined. Per germline, CDR1 SGDLS and CDR2 YYNGEE. The CDR3 loop spans 15 amino acids. V was cut by 4 bases and J by 1 base, with 11 bases left in between. CDR3 residues: CASSPREGTNEKLFF. The CDR3 coding sequence is TGTGCCAGCAGCCCGCGAGAGGGAACTAATGAAAAACTGTTTTTT.

V and J are TRBV2 and TRBJ1-6; no clear D gene. The CDR3 spans 13 residues. V dropped 3 bases and J dropped 9 bases, with 9 bases sitting between them. Per germline, CDR1 SNHLY and CDR2 FYNNEI. Written as DNA, the CDR3 is TGTGCCAGCAGTGAGACAAATCCTTCACCCCTCCACTTT. Its translation: CASSETNPSPLHF.